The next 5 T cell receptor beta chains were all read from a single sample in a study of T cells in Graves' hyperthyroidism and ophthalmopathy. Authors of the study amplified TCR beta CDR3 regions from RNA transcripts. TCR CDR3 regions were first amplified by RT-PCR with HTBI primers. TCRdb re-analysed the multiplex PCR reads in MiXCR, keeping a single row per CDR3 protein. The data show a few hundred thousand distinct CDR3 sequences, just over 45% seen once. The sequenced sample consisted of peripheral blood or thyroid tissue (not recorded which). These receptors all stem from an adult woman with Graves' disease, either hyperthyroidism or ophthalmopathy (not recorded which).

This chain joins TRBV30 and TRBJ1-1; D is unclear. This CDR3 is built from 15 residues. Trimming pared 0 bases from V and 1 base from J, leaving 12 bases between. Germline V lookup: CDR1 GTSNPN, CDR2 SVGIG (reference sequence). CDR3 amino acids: CAWSVLYSKNTEAFF. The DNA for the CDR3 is TGTGCCTGGAGTGTACTTTACAGTAAGAACACTGAAGCTTTCTTT.

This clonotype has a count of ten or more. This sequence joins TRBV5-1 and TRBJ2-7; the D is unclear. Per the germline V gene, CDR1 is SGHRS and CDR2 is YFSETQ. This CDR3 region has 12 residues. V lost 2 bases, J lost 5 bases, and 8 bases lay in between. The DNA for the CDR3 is TGCGCCAGCAGCTTCTTTCGGGACGAGCAGTACTTC. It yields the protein CASSFFRDEQYF.

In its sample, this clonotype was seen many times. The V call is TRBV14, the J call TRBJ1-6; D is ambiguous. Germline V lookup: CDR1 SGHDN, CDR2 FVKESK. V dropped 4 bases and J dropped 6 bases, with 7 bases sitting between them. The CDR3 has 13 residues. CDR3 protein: CASSPHSNSPLHF. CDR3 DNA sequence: TGTGCCAGCAGCCCCCACAGTAATTCACCCCTCCACTTT.

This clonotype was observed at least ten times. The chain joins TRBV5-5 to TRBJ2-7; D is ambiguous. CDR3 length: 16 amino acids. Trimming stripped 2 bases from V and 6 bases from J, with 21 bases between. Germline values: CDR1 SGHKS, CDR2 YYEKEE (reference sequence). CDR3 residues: CASSFNFGVRFIEQYF. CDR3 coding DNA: TGTGCCAGCAGCTTTAATTTCGGAGTCCGTTTCATCGAGCAGTACTTC.

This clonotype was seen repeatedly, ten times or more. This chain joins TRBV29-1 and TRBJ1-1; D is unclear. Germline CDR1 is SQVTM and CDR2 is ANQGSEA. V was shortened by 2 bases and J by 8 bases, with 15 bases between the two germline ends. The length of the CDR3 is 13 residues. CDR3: CSVESAGVGEAFF. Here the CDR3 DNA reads TGCAGCGTTGAAAGTGCGGGAGTCGGGGAAGCTTTCTTT.